The 25 T cell receptor beta chains listed next were all sequenced from one sample in a study of shared clonotypes between healthy human individuals. Clones were sequenced by immunoSEQ multiplex PCR, and TCRdb holds only the in-frame ones, with some missing. The sample has about 1.1 million clones; 60% to 80% are singletons. The sample consisted of memory CD4+ T cells from PBMCs. Described subset: CD45RA-negative fraction. Receptors were obtained from a man aged 18 to 35 in good health. Some clones in this sample may be carry-over from other donors' samples.

As concerns this clone: Different DNA sequences within this sample yield the same CDR3. This rearrangement joins TRBV5-1 to TRBJ2-7; TRBD2 aligns across 14 bases. Germline CDR1 and CDR2: SGHRS and YFSETQ. CDR3 size: 17 residues. Germline trimming cut 4 bases from V and 2 bases from J; bases unmatched to any gene: 8. CDR3 in amino acids: CASSVGTSGSLAYEQYF. CDR3 bases: TGCGCCAGCAGCGTCGGGACTAGCGGGAGTCTGGCCTACGAGCAGTACTTC. Full variable domain (outside the CDR3, taken from reference TRBV5-1 and TRBJ2-7): KAGVTQTPRYLIKTRGQQVTLSCSPISGHRSVSWYQQTPGQGLQFLFEYFSETQRNKGNFPGRFSGRQFSNSRSEMNVSTLELGDSALYLCASSVGTSGSLAYEQYFGPGTRLTVT.

The J gene is TRBJ2-1, the V gene TRBV11-3, with D unclear. Per the germline V gene, CDR1 is SGHNT and CDR2 is YENEEA. V was clipped by 4 bases and J by 9 bases, with 13 bases between them. The length of the CDR3 is 13 residues. This chain's CDR3 is CASSWGAEGEQFF. The CDR3 DNA is TGTGCCAGCAGCTGGGGTGCGGAAGGTGAGCAGTTCTTC.

V is TRBV5-1 and J is TRBJ2-6; TRBD1 is a possible D gene (6 bases). The CDR3 is made up of 16 amino acids. V was clipped by 2 bases and J by 0 bases, with 9 bases between them. The germline V gene has CDR1 SGHRS and CDR2 YFSETQ. CDR3 in amino acids: CASSLQGNSGANVLTF. The CDR3 DNA reads TGCGCCAGCAGCTTACAGGGCAACTCTGGGGCCAACGTCCTGACTTTC.

The chain employs TRBV5-4 and TRBJ1-5, with D unclear. This CDR3 comprises 12 residues. Trimming took off 4 bases at V and 7 bases at J, with 9 bases between the two ends. Germline-derived CDR1 and CDR2 are SGHNT and YYREEE (reference sequence). The CDR3 protein is CASSTPDQPQHF. The CDR3 DNA reads TGTGCCAGCAGCACACCTGACCAGCCCCAGCATTTT.

The V and J genes are TRBV7-6 and TRBJ1-5; D is possibly TRBD1 (6 bases). In germline, CDR1 is SGHVS, CDR2 FNYEAQ. The V end lost 3 bases, the J end lost 4 bases, and 10 bases lay between the germline ends. The CDR3 consists of 14 residues. CDR3 protein: CASSFAGANQPQHF. The CDR3 nucleotides read TGTGCCAGCAGCTTTGCAGGGGCGAATCAGCCCCAGCATTTT.

The V call is TRBV7-2, the J call TRBJ2-7; TRBD2 aligns across 14 bases. V gave up 5 bases and J gave up 7 bases; unmatched junction bases: 1. The length of the CDR3 is 13 residues. Germline CDR1 and CDR2: SGHTA and FQGNSA. For the CDR3, the DNA is TGTGCCAGCAGCCGGACTAGCGGGAGGGAGCAGTACTTC. It specifies CASSRTSGREQYF. Based on the CDR3 plus reference TRBV7-2 and TRBJ2-7, the full variable domain is GAGVSQSPSNKVTEKGKDVELRCDPISGHTALYWYRQSLGQGLEFLIYFQGNSAPDKSGLPSDRFSAERTGGSVSTLTIQRTQQEDSAVYLCASSRTSGREQYFGPGTRLTVT.

The V and J genes are TRBV2 and TRBJ2-7; D may correspond to TRBD1 or TRBD2 (5 bases each). The CDR3 extends over 13 amino acids. Germline V gives CDR1 SNHLY, CDR2 FYNNEI. The germline V and J ends were trimmed by 6 bases and 2 bases, with 11 bases remaining between them. CDR3 protein: CASSRDPTYEQYF. The CDR3 coding sequence is TGTGCCAGCAGCCGGGACCCCACCTACGAGCAGTACTTC.

In this sample, this clone turned up once. The chain joins TRBV19 to TRBJ1-1, with D maybe TRBD1 (5 bases). The CDR3 runs to 13 residues. CDR1 and CDR2 (germline): LNHDA, SQIVND (reference sequence). The ends were cut back, 7 bases at V and 5 bases at J, with 14 bases in the middle. CDR3 sequence (DNA): TGTGCCAGTACCCACCGGGGGGTGACTGAAGCTTTCTTT. This gives the protein CASTHRGVTEAFF.

The rearrangement links TRBV7-7 to TRBJ2-5, with D perhaps TRBD1 (5 bases). In germline, CDR1 is SSHAT, CDR2 FNYEAQ (reference sequence). Trimming pared 2 bases from V and 2 bases from J, leaving 15 bases between. There are 16 residues in the CDR3. The CDR3: CASSLLSVGLQETQYF. The DNA for the CDR3 is TGTGCCAGCAGCTTACTTTCTGTGGGGCTACAAGAGACCCAGTACTTC.

Comments on this clone: Other DNA sequences in this specimen translate into the identical CDR3. The chain is built from TRBV25-1 and TRBJ2-5; D gene ambiguous. Looked up from germline, CDR1 is MGHDK and CDR2 is SYGVNS. Trimming removed 0 bases from V and 4 bases from J, with 6 bases in between. CDR3 length: 13 residues. The DNA for the CDR3 is TGTGCCAGCAGTGAATACGGTAGAGAGACCCAGTACTTC. It translates to CASSEYGRETQYF. The full variable domain, its missing parts supplied by reference TRBV25-1 and TRBJ2-5, is EADIYQTPRYLVIGTGKKITLECSQTMGHDKMYWYQQDPGMELHLIHYSYGVNSTEKGDLSSESTVSRIRTEHFPLTLESARPSHTSQYLCASSEYGRETQYFGPGTRLLVL.

V is TRBV2 and J is TRBJ2-7, with TRBD1 matching over 11 bases. V trimming: 6 bases; J trimming: 6 bases; junction bases outside the gene matches: 4. In germline, CDR1 is SNHLY, CDR2 FYNNEI. This CDR3 contains 13 residues. The CDR3 sequence: CASRGQGASEQYF. CDR3 in DNA: TGTGCCAGCAGAGGACAGGGGGCAAGCGAGCAGTACTTC.

Comments on this clone: One base away lies a much larger clone, so this may be a sequencing read error. This chain connects TRBV7-8 to TRBJ2-3; tentative D call: TRBD1 (5 bases). Germline V gene lookup returns CDR1 SGHVS and CDR2 FQNEAQ. The CDR3 is 13 residues long. CDR3 nucleotides: TGTGCCAGCAGCACCGACAGCACAGACACGCAGTATTTT. Protein: CASSTDSTDTQYF.

This chain joins TRBV4-1 and TRBJ2-1; TRBD2 might be the D (5 bases). Trimming left V 1 base short and J 4 bases short, with 11 bases between. CDR1 is MGHRA, CDR2 YSYEKL, per germline. The length of the CDR3 is 15 residues. The CDR3 spells CASSQGTEGYNEQFF. The CDR3 bases are TGCGCCAGCAGCCAAGGGACCGAGGGATACAATGAGCAGTTCTTC.

The V call is TRBV27, the J call TRBJ2-1; tentative D call: TRBD1 (5 bases). The CDR3 sequence is 13 residues long. Germline V lookup: CDR1 MNHEY, CDR2 SMNVEV (reference sequence). With 10 bases removed from V and 7 bases from J, the gap between germline ends came to 17 bases. CDR3 DNA: TGTGCCACCCGAAGACAGCCACTGAATGAGCAGTTCTTC. This sequence encodes CATRRQPLNEQFF.

This chain joins TRBV6-5 and TRBJ1-2; 11 bases map to TRBD1. The germline V gene has CDR1 MNHEY and CDR2 SVGAGI. V was pared by 6 bases and J by 8 bases, with 8 bases of the junction left unmatched. This CDR3 has 14 residues. The CDR3 loop reads CASRADRGRLGYTF. CDR3 bases: TGTGCCAGCAGAGCGGACAGGGGGCGTCTGGGCTACACCTTC.

The rearrangement uses TRBV7-3 and TRBJ1-1; TRBD1 aligns across 7 bases. Trimming at V came to 3 bases and at J to 6 bases, leaving 7 bases not matched to a gene. The germline CDR1 and CDR2 sequences are SGHTA and FQGTGA. The CDR3 totals 14 residues. CDR3 residues: CASSLTGMAAEAFF. In DNA, the CDR3 is TGTGCCAGCAGCTTGACAGGGATGGCCGCTGAAGCTTTCTTT.

The V gene is TRBV25-1, the J gene TRBJ1-4, with TRBD1 matching over 7 bases. Germline lookup yields CDR1 MGHDK and CDR2 SYGVNS. CDR3 length: 15 amino acids. V was pared by 7 bases and J by 7 bases, with 12 bases of the junction left unmatched. This CDR3 reads CASKDDREGSEKLFF. The CDR3 DNA reads as TGTGCCAGCAAAGATGACAGGGAAGGGAGTGAAAAACTGTTTTTT.

The chain joins TRBV30 to TRBJ1-2; tentative D call: TRBD1 (6 bases). V was trimmed by 2 bases and J by 8 bases, leaving 24 bases between them. Germline V gene lookup returns CDR1 GTSNPN and CDR2 SVGIG (reference sequence). The length of the CDR3 is 16 residues. The CDR3 DNA reads as TGTGCCTGGAGTCAAAGTGTGACAGGCGCTCTCGTCGGCTACACCTTC. It specifies CAWSQSVTGALVGYTF.

Turning to this clone: It may be a read error: a sequence one base away is much more abundant. The chain uses TRBV5-4 and TRBJ2-5; D perhaps matches TRBD1 (6 bases). The CDR3 runs to 14 residues. The germline CDR1 and CDR2 sequences are SGHNT and YYREEE (reference sequence). Trimming left V 0 bases short and J 5 bases short, with 11 bases between. The CDR3 region is CASSLGGQGETQYF. The CDR3 DNA follows: TGTGCCAGCAGCTTGGGCGGGCAGGGGGAGACCCAGTACTTC.

The chain is built from TRBV28 and TRBJ2-5; D call uncertain. The germline gives CDR1 MDHEN, CDR2 SYDVKM. The CDR3 runs to 13 residues. With 7 bases removed from V and 1 base from J, the gap between germline ends came to 10 bases. CDR3 in DNA: TGTGCCAGCACCAGGCAGCTCCAAGAGACCCAGTACTTC. It codes for CASTRQLQETQYF.

A few counts support this clone. The rearrangement joins TRBV5-1 to TRBJ2-7; tentative D call: TRBD2 (6 bases). This CDR3 contains 14 residues. Germline V gene sequence: CDR1 SGHRS, CDR2 YFSETQ. V lost 0 bases and J lost 3, with 10 bases in between. The CDR3 here is CASSLGSGYYEQYF. The CDR3 DNA sequence: TGCGCCAGCAGCTTGGGGAGCGGGTACTACGAGCAGTACTTC. Filled out from reference TRBV5-1 and TRBJ2-7, the complete variable domain reads KAGVTQTPRYLIKTRGQQVTLSCSPISGHRSVSWYQQTPGQGLQFLFEYFSETQRNKGNFPGRFSGRQFSNSRSEMNVSTLELGDSALYLCASSLGSGYYEQYFGPGTRLTVT.

In this sample, this clone turned up a few times. The chain is built from TRBV11-3 and TRBJ2-7; 10 positions match TRBD1. V lost 6 bases to trimming and J lost 0 bases; unmatched junction nucleotides: 5. The CDR3 runs 15 residues. Germline-derived CDR1 and CDR2 are SGHNT and YENEEA. The CDR3 spells CASSRGQGSSYEQYF. In DNA, the CDR3 is TGTGCCAGCAGTCGGGGACAGGGGTCCTCCTACGAGCAGTACTTC.

The genes are TRBV14 and TRBJ2-4, with 7 bases that match TRBD1. The V segment lost 4 bases and the J segment 0 bases; nucleotides outside the gene matches: 15. This CDR3 comprises 19 residues. The germline V gene has CDR1 SGHDN and CDR2 FVKESK. CDR3 in amino acids: CASSPRTAPSGGAKNIQYF. Written as DNA, the CDR3 is TGTGCCAGCAGCCCTAGGACCGCCCCATCAGGGGGAGCCAAAAACATTCAGTACTTC.

Concerning this clone: This CDR3 is also generated by other DNA sequences in the sample. V is TRBV7-2 and J is TRBJ1-1, with D uncertain. CDR3 length: 15 residues. Trimming left V 1 base short and J 0 bases short, with 9 bases between. CDR1 SGHTA and CDR2 FQGNSA come from the germline V gene. The CDR3: CASSLVGGMNTEAFF. The CDR3 DNA reads TGTGCCAGCAGCTTAGTGGGAGGTATGAACACTGAAGCTTTCTTT.

This clone showed up just a few times. The genes are TRBV11-2 and TRBJ2-7; 10 bases fit TRBD2. Germline assignment: CDR1 SGHAT and CDR2 FQNNGV. The CDR3 has 16 residues. With V trimmed by 2 bases and J by 9 bases, 13 bases remained unmatched. CDR3 residues: CASSLFGIAGGGGQYF. CDR3 in DNA: TGTGCCAGCAGCTTATTCGGGATAGCGGGAGGAGGGGGGCAGTACTTC.